Below, 25 T cell receptor beta chains from the same sample are listed, as sequenced in a study of cytomegalovirus exposure and HLA in healthy donors. PCR employed 60 Vbeta and 13 Jbeta primers. TCRdb keeps only in-frame clones here, not all; method: immunoSEQ multiplex PCR. The repertoire consists of roughly 120,000 clones, with under 90% occurring once and the leading ten covering 8.8%. The sample taken for sequencing was PBMCs. The receptors were sampled from a female donor in good health and CMV-seropositive.

The chain combines TRBV7-9 with TRBJ1-4; no firm D call. The germline gives CDR1 SEHNR, CDR2 FQNEAQ (reference sequence). This CDR3 has 13 residues. Trimming left V 5 bases short and J 8 bases short, with 12 bases between. CDR3 DNA: TGTGCCAGCAGCCACGGGATGCCCGAAAAACTGTTTTTT. Translating it yields CASSHGMPEKLFF.

This clone was observed a few times. The rearrangement uses TRBV6-1 and TRBJ1-2; no clear D. Trimming pared 0 bases from V and 4 bases from J, leaving 12 bases between. The germline V gene has CDR1 MNHNS and CDR2 SASEGT. The CDR3 length is 15 residues. CDR3 bases: TGTGCCAGCAGTGAAGCGGCGGGCCGGGGCTATGGCTACACCTTC. Its translation is CASSEAAGRGYGYTF.

The chain joins TRBV29-1 to TRBJ1-1; D remains unclear. Germline CDR1 and CDR2: SQVTM and ANQGSEA. Trimming pared 8 bases from V and 4 bases from J, leaving 20 bases between. This CDR3 contains 14 residues. The CDR3 coding sequence is TGCAGCACCCCAGGAAGCGGCCGAGGCACTGAAGCTTTCTTT. Its protein is CSTPGSGRGTEAFF. Using reference TRBV29-1 and TRBJ1-1 for the parts outside the CDR3, the full variable domain is SAVISQKPSRDICQRGTSLTIQCQVDSQVTMMFWYRQQPGQSLTLIATANQGSEATYESGFVIDKFPISRPNLTFSTLTVSNMSPEDSSIYLCSTPGSGRGTEAFFGQGTRLTVV.

V usage is TRBV2 and J usage is TRBJ1-1; 7 bases align to TRBD1. Germline CDR1 reads SNHLY; CDR2 reads FYNNEI. The CDR3 has 13 amino acids. The junction had 8 bases not matched to a gene; V was cut back by 8 bases and J by 5 bases. The CDR3 DNA reads as TGTGCCAGCCACTTACAGGGGCGAACTGAAGCTTTCTTT. Protein sequence: CASHLQGRTEAFF.

This clone was counted between two and nine times. The chain carries TRBV19 and TRBJ1-2, with 7 bases aligning to TRBD1. CDR1 LNHDA and CDR2 SQIVND come from the germline V gene (reference sequence). This CDR3 contains 14 residues. The junction had 11 bases not matched to a gene; V was cut back by 7 bases and J by 6 bases. CDR3 in amino acids: CASTPPGQTHGYTF. CDR3 DNA sequence: TGTGCCAGTACCCCGCCGGGACAGACCCATGGCTACACCTTC.

As DNA, the CDR3 is TGTGCCAGCAGCTTGCTAGGAACTAGCGGGGGGGTCACAGATACGCAGTATTTT. Amino acid sequence: CASSLLGTSGGVTDTQYF. The rearrangement links TRBV7-2 to TRBJ2-3; 13 nucleotides agree with TRBD2. Germline V gene data show CDR1 as SGHTA and CDR2 as FQGNSA. Trimming cost V 3 bases and J 2 bases; bases outside gene matches: 8. CDR3 length equals 18 residues.

The chain is built from TRBV20-1 and TRBJ1-1; D is undetermined. The CDR3 spans 11 residues. Germline CDR1 reads DFQATT; CDR2 reads SNEGSKA (reference sequence). Between the trimmed V and J ends, which lost 6 bases and 7 bases, there was a span of 12 bases. CDR3 nucleotides: TGCAGTGCCCCCGGAGCGGATGAAGCTTTCTTT. This codes for CSAPGADEAFF.

The chain has TRBV2 and TRBJ1-2; 8 bases line up with TRBD1. Per the germline V gene, CDR1 is SNHLY and CDR2 is FYNNEI. CDR3 length: 14 amino acids. The V gene end was trimmed by 6 bases and the J gene end by 3 bases; junction bases not matched to a gene: 6. DNA of the CDR3: TGTGCCAGCAGGGCCGGGACAGGCGACTATGGCTACACCTTC. Its protein product is CASRAGTGDYGYTF.

The V gene is TRBV10-3, the J gene TRBJ2-5; D not certain. Trimming took 2 bases from V and 0 from J, leaving 7 bases between them. This CDR3 is 14 amino acids long. Germline V gives CDR1 ENHRY, CDR2 SYGVKD. For the CDR3, the DNA is TGTGCCATCAGTGAGCGCCAGAACCAAGAGACCCAGTACTTC. This encodes CAISERQNQETQYF.

The CDR3 nucleotides read TGTGCCAGCATTAGGGGGGCGACTAGCGGAGAGACCCAGTACTTC. Amino acids: CASIRGATSGETQYF. This chain connects TRBV2 to TRBJ2-5, with 9 bases that match TRBD2. The CDR3 loop spans 15 amino acids. Germline CDR1 is SNHLY and CDR2 is FYNNEI. V was pared by 7 bases and J by 4 bases, with 10 bases of the junction left unmatched.

This chain uses TRBV4-2 with TRBJ2-7, with D possibly being TRBD1 (6 bases). This CDR3 has 15 residues. The V gene lost 0 bases and the J gene lost 2 bases, with 11 bases spanning the gap. Germline V gene data show CDR1 as LGHNA and CDR2 as YNFKEQ. CDR3 protein: CASSQDKYRAYEQYF. The CDR3 DNA follows: TGTGCCAGCAGCCAAGATAAGTACAGGGCCTACGAGCAGTACTTC.

V is TRBV7-6 and J is TRBJ1-4; TRBD1 agrees at 7 bases. Looked up from germline, CDR1 is SGHVS and CDR2 is FNYEAQ. The CDR3 totals 14 residues. The junction had 3 bases not matched to a gene; V was cut back by 3 bases and J by 5 bases. Here the CDR3 reads CASSFMTGNEKLFF. The CDR3 DNA is TGTGCCAGCAGCTTTATGACAGGGAATGAAAAACTGTTTTTT.

The gene calls are TRBV18 and TRBJ1-4; perhaps TRBD1 as D (5 bases). Trimming shortened V by 3 bases and J by 0 bases, and 11 bases separated the two germline ends. The CDR3 has 16 residues. Germline loops: CDR1 KGHSH, CDR2 LQKENI. The CDR3 reads CASSPQGRTTNEKLFF. CDR3 DNA: TGTGCCAGCTCACCTCAGGGTAGGACAACTAATGAAAAACTGTTTTTT.

The chain is built from TRBV6-5 and TRBJ1-6; no reliable D call. This CDR3 spans 14 amino acids. The V end was cut by 0 bases, the J end by 7 bases, with 7 bases between. Per the germline V gene, CDR1 is MNHEY and CDR2 is SVGAGI. In DNA form, the CDR3 reads TGTGCCAGCAGTTACTCCGTCCTCAATTCACCCCTCCACTTT. This encodes CASSYSVLNSPLHF.

The chain combines TRBV5-6 with TRBJ2-7, with no clear D. Trimming pared 0 bases from V and 6 bases from J, leaving 7 bases between. The CDR3 is made up of 12 amino acids. The germline CDR1 and CDR2 sequences are SGHDT and YYEEEE. Written as DNA, the CDR3 is TGTGCCAGCAGCTTGGCGAGTTCCGAGCAGTACTTC. It yields the protein CASSLASSEQYF. The variable domain in full, with the rest retrieved from reference TRBV5-6 and TRBJ2-7, is DAGVTQSPTHLIKTRGQQVTLRCSPKSGHDTVSWYQQALGQGPQFIFQYYEEEERQRGNFPDRFSGHQFPNYSSELNVNALLLGDSALYLCASSLASSEQYFGPGTRLTVT.

The CDR3 region has the DNA TGTGCCAGCAGTTACTCTAGCCTAGCGGACACTGAAGCTTTCTTT. Translated: CASSYSSLADTEAFF. The chain joins TRBV6-5 to TRBJ1-1, with unresolved D. CDR3 length: 15 residues. V was shortened by 0 bases and J by 3 bases, with 11 bases between the two germline ends. In germline, CDR1 is MNHEY, CDR2 SVGAGI.

The chain carries TRBV2 and TRBJ1-5; D is ambiguous. There are 15 residues in the CDR3. Deletions cut 2 bases from V and 0 bases from J, with 8 bases between. Germline CDR1 reads SNHLY; CDR2 reads FYNNEI. The CDR3 coding sequence is TGTGCCAGCAGTGAATTCCGGGGTAGCAATCAGCCCCAGCATTTT. This codes for CASSEFRGSNQPQHF.

This clone was recorded only once. The rearrangement joins TRBV6-5 to TRBJ2-2; tentatively, D is TRBD2 (7 bases). The germline V and J ends were trimmed by 4 bases and 0 bases, with 12 bases remaining between them. CDR3 length: 16 residues. Germline-derived CDR1 and CDR2 are MNHEY and SVGAGI. In DNA, the CDR3 is TGTGCCAGCAGTTCCCGCGGGGGCCCGAACACCGGGGAGCTGTTTTTT. Amino acid sequence: CASSSRGGPNTGELFF.

The chain recombines TRBV7-9 with TRBJ2-5; 11 bases align to TRBD1. Trimming at V came to 3 bases and at J to 4 bases, leaving 10 bases not matched to a gene. This CDR3 is built from 17 residues. The germline V gene has CDR1 SEHNR and CDR2 FQNEAQ (reference sequence). CDR3 nucleotide sequence: TGTGCCAGCAGCTTGTCAGGGAGGACAGGGGGCGTAGAGACCCAGTACTTC. Amino acid sequence: CASSLSGRTGGVETQYF.

This chain joins TRBV7-9 and TRBJ1-1, with no clear D. The CDR3 contains 12 residues. The germline V and J ends were trimmed by 5 bases and 3 bases, with 7 bases remaining between them. Germline values: CDR1 SEHNR, CDR2 FQNEAQ (reference sequence). The CDR3 region is CASSLEDTEAFF. In nucleotides, the CDR3 is TGTGCCAGCAGCCTTGAGGACACTGAAGCTTTCTTT.

This clone has only one observation. The chain links TRBV6-5 to TRBJ1-2; a weak D match, TRBD1 (5 bases). Germline V gene data show CDR1 as MNHEY and CDR2 as SVGAGI. The CDR3 runs 16 residues. Deletions cut 1 base from V and 0 bases from J, with 12 bases between. CDR3 in amino acids: CASSYFQGSTNYGYTF. The CDR3 region has the DNA TGTGCCAGCAGTTACTTCCAGGGATCCACTAACTATGGCTACACCTTC.

The table lists this clone with a count of one. This chain uses TRBV5-1 with TRBJ1-1, with D possibly TRBD1 on 5 matching bases. The CDR3 spans 17 residues. Looked up from germline, CDR1 is SGHRS and CDR2 is YFSETQ. V was trimmed by 1 base and J by 1 base, leaving 17 bases between them. The CDR3 DNA follows: TGCGCCAGCAGCTTGTCTCCGGGGGGTTTGGGGAACACTGAAGCTTTCTTT. Amino acids: CASSLSPGGLGNTEAFF. The whole variable domain, filled in from reference TRBV5-1 and TRBJ1-1, reads KAGVTQTPRYLIKTRGQQVTLSCSPISGHRSVSWYQQTPGQGLQFLFEYFSETQRNKGNFPGRFSGRQFSNSRSEMNVSTLELGDSALYLCASSLSPGGLGNTEAFFGQGTRLTVV.

This clone was counted between two and nine times. This chain connects TRBV2 to TRBJ2-7, with TRBD1 matching over 11 bases. CDR3 length equals 14 residues. Trimming removed 6 bases from V and 5 bases from J; junction bases left unmatched: 6. CDR1 is SNHLY, CDR2 FYNNEI, per germline. The CDR3 DNA is TGTGCCAGCAGGAAGGGGGGACAGGGGGACGAGCAGTACTTC. This translates into CASRKGGQGDEQYF. Drawing the rest from reference TRBV2 and TRBJ2-7, the complete variable domain is EPEVTQTPSHQVTQMGQEVILRCVPISNHLYFYWYRQILGQKVEFLVSFYNNEISEKSEIFDDQFSVERPDGSNFTLKIRSTKLEDSAMYFCASRKGGQGDEQYFGPGTRLTVT.

The sample holds one count of this clone. This rearrangement joins TRBV30 to TRBJ2-2; the D gene is possibly TRBD2 (5 bases). The CDR3 consists of 12 residues. In germline, CDR1 is GTSNPN, CDR2 SVGIG (reference sequence). Between the trimmed V and J ends, which lost 2 bases and 7 bases, there was a span of 8 bases. The CDR3 DNA reads TGTGCCTGGAGTCCCGGGATCGGGGAGCTGTTTTTT. Translating it yields CAWSPGIGELFF.

The CDR3 spells CAISEQGPGSVETQYF. The DNA of the CDR3 is TGTGCCATCAGTGAACAGGGGCCAGGTAGCGTGGAGACCCAGTACTTC. V usage is TRBV10-3 and J usage is TRBJ2-5; 7 bases fit TRBD1. Germline lookup yields CDR1 ENHRY and CDR2 SYGVKD. The CDR3 length is 16 residues. V lost 3 bases and J lost 5; bases outside the gene matches: 12.